Shown below are 6 T cell receptor beta chains from a single sample sequenced in a study of cytomegalovirus exposure and HLA in healthy donors. PCR employed 60 Vbeta and 13 Jbeta primers. This table comes from immunoSEQ multiplex PCR, and its TCRdb copy is limited to in-frame clones, with some not included. The table records 200,000 or so clones, around 82% of them present only once. Specimen: PBMCs. The origin of the receptors is a boy younger than 18 in good health and CMV-seronegative.

CDR3 sequence reads: CASSQQGTRNYEQYF. CDR3 coding DNA: TGTGCCAGCAGCCAACAGGGAACCCGAAACTACGAGCAGTACTTC. V usage is TRBV6-1 and J usage is TRBJ2-7; possible D gene TRBD1, 6 bases. Trimming stripped 6 bases from V and 3 bases from J, with 18 bases between. The CDR3 has 15 residues. Germline V gene sequence: CDR1 MNHNS, CDR2 SASEGT.

This clone was recorded a few times. This sequence joins TRBV5-6 and TRBJ2-7, with 7 bases identical to TRBD2. V gave up 1 base and J gave up 4 bases; unmatched junction bases: 14. Germline CDR1 SGHDT, CDR2 YYEEEE. The CDR3 is 17 amino acids. Here the CDR3 reads CASSLWGYNGRIYEQYF. CDR3 DNA: TGTGCCAGCAGCTTGTGGGGCTATAACGGGAGGATTTACGAGCAGTACTTC.

The rearrangement uses TRBV2 and TRBJ2-7; D is ambiguous. V gave up 4 bases and J gave up 6 bases, with 7 bases separating them. Germline values: CDR1 SNHLY, CDR2 FYNNEI. The CDR3 sequence is 11 residues long. CDR3 residues: CASSVAVEQYF. CDR3 nucleotides: TGTGCCAGCAGTGTTGCGGTCGAGCAGTACTTC.

This clone appeared a few times. CDR3 sequence: CASSQALNQPQHF. The DNA for the CDR3 is TGCGCCAGCAGCCAAGCATTGAATCAGCCCCAGCATTTT. The V and J genes are TRBV4-3 and TRBJ1-5; D gene unclear. V lost 1 base and J 4 bases, leaving 5 bases between the germline ends. CDR3 size: 13 residues. Germline CDR1 LGHNA, CDR2 YSLEER.

This chain links TRBV7-9 with TRBJ1-1; D remains ambiguous. The CDR3 has 15 amino acids. V lost 5 bases and J 2 bases, leaving 15 bases between the germline ends. The germline gives CDR1 SEHNR, CDR2 FQNEAQ (reference sequence). The CDR3 reads CASSAERKTNTEAFF. Here the CDR3 DNA reads TGTGCCAGCAGCGCCGAGAGGAAAACCAACACTGAAGCTTTCTTT.

V and J are TRBV7-6 and TRBJ2-1, with D possibly being TRBD2 (5 bases). The CDR3 is made up of 13 amino acids. V was pared by 4 bases and J by 10 bases, with 14 bases between. Per germline, CDR1 SGHVS and CDR2 FNYEAQ. CDR3 residues: CASSSPAAGEQFF. CDR3 in DNA: TGTGCCAGCAGCTCCCCGGCCGCGGGCGAGCAGTTCTTC. The full variable domain, completed using reference TRBV7-6 and TRBJ2-1, is GAGVSQSPRYKVTKRGQDVALRCDPISGHVSLYWYRQALGQGPEFLTYFNYEAQQDKSGLPNDRFSAERPEGSISTLTIQRTEQRDSAMYRCASSSPAAGEQFFGPGTRLTVL.